The 21 T cell receptor beta chains below all came from one sample that was sequenced in a study of identical twins (dated by TCRdb to 2016 to 2017). Receptor libraries were prepared by 5' RACE. The listed sequencing device is Illumina HiSeq 2000. TCRdb itself trimmed the public reads at Q25 with fastp, ran MiXCR and retained productive beta chains. Rows merge per CDR3 protein into single entries with the most common DNA and genes. The sample table contains about 210,000 distinct CDR3 sequences; only one count was recorded for around a tenth of them. The leading ten clones occupy 4% to 6% of the sample. Sample: memory (CD45RO+) T cells sorted from blood. The sample's cell subset or site, from its label and the paper: CD45RO+ enriched T cells. These TCRs come from a woman aged 18 to 35 in good health.

A word on this clonotype: The junction shows a germline mismatch at one end, possibly a read error. The chain couples TRBV7-9 to TRBJ2-4, with 8 bases aligning to TRBD2. The CDR3 has 11 amino acids. Germline V gives CDR1 SEHNR, CDR2 FQNEAQ (reference sequence). The CDR3 DNA reads TGTGCCAGCAGCTTAAGCGGGAGCCCCATCTTC. Translation gives CASSLSGSPIF. Based on the CDR3 plus reference TRBV7-9 and TRBJ2-4, the full variable domain is DTGVSQNPRHKITKRGQNVTFRCDPISEHNRLYWYRQTLGQGPEFLTYFQNEAQLEKSRLLSDRFSAERPKGSFSTLEIQRTEQGDSAMYLCASSLSGSPIFGAGTRLSVL.

The chain couples TRBV2 to TRBJ1-5, with D possibly being TRBD1 (5 bases). Trimming stripped 8 bases from V and 6 bases from J, with 5 bases between. The CDR3 has 10 amino acids. Per germline, CDR1 SNHLY and CDR2 FYNNEI. As DNA, the CDR3 is TGTGCCAGCGGGGCTCAGCCCCAGCATTTT. Amino acid sequence: CASGAQPQHF.

This clonotype has only a few counts. The chain carries TRBV6-2 or TRBV6-3 and TRBJ2-1; D unresolved. This CDR3 is built from 12 residues. Germline CDR1 reads MNHEY; CDR2 reads SVGEGT. The V end was cut by 6 bases, the J end by 9 bases, with 12 bases between. The CDR3 loop reads CASSFLRSEQFF. CDR3 nucleotides: TGTGCCAGCAGCTTCCTAAGGAGTGAGCAGTTCTTC.

This clonotype was seen more than once but under ten times. This chain connects TRBV7-9 to TRBJ2-7; weak D call: TRBD1 (5 bases). The CDR3 runs to 13 residues. Trimming removed 5 bases at V and 3 bases at J, with 11 bases between. Germline assignment: CDR1 SEHNR and CDR2 FQNEAQ (reference sequence). CDR3 bases: TGTGCCAGCAGCACGGACACCTACTACGAGCAGTACTTC. Translation: CASSTDTYYEQYF.

V is TRBV9 and J is TRBJ2-5, with 8 bases matching TRBD1. After removal of 0 bases from V and 4 bases from J, the junction contained 5 bases not matched to a gene. CDR3 size: 15 residues. CDR1 is SGDLS, CDR2 YYNGEE, per germline. The CDR3 protein is CASSVEAGGRETQYF. The DNA for the CDR3 is TGTGCCAGCAGCGTAGAGGCAGGGGGCAGAGAGACCCAGTACTTC. The entire variable domain, with the rest obtained from reference TRBV9 and TRBJ2-5, is as follows: DSGVTQTPKHLITATGQRVTLRCSPRSGDLSVYWYQQSLDQGLQFLIQYYNGEERAKGNILERFSAQQFPDLHSELNLSSLELGDSALYFCASSVEAGGRETQYFGPGTRLLVL.

This clonotype showed up many times. The chain employs TRBV11-1 and TRBJ1-2; no reliable D call. Trimming stripped 2 bases from V and 7 bases from J, with 11 bases between. Germline CDR1 SGHAT, CDR2 FQDESV (reference sequence). The CDR3 consists of 13 residues. The CDR3 loop is CASSLSGDLGYTF. The DNA of the CDR3 is TGTGCCAGCAGCTTATCGGGCGATCTTGGCTACACCTTC.

The rearrangement links TRBV13 to TRBJ1-2; no definite D call. The V end was cut by 10 bases, the J end by 5 bases, with 17 bases between. The CDR3 contains 13 residues. The germline CDR1 and CDR2 sequences are PRHDT and FYEKMQ (reference sequence). For the CDR3, the DNA is TGTGCCACCACCCGGTTGGGAGTTTATGGCTACACCTTC. Amino acids: CATTRLGVYGYTF.

There are many counts of this clonotype. The J gene is TRBJ1-2, the V gene TRBV5-1; D is unclear. The CDR3 loop spans 11 amino acids. The germline V gene has CDR1 SGHRS and CDR2 YFSETQ. Trimming stripped 4 bases from V and 1 base from J, with 2 bases between. CDR3 DNA sequence: TGCGCCAGCAGCGATAACTATGGCTACACCTTC. Translated, it gives CASSDNYGYTF.

This clonotype was seen only a few times. The chain recombines TRBV3-1 with TRBJ1-1; tentatively, D is TRBD1 (5 bases). Trimming removed 4 bases at V and 6 bases at J, with 15 bases between. Germline V CDR1 and CDR2: LGHDT, YNNKEL (reference sequence). There are 14 residues in the CDR3. The CDR3 here is CASSRGDLSSEAFF. The CDR3 nucleotides read TGTGCCAGCAGCCGCGGGGACTTAAGCTCTGAAGCTTTCTTT.

This clonotype has a count of ten or more. V is TRBV6-5 and J is TRBJ2-6; D gene uncertain. CDR1 and CDR2 (germline): MNHEY, SVGAGI. V was trimmed by 2 bases and J by 4 bases, leaving 3 bases between them. CDR3 length equals 13 residues. The CDR3 nucleotides read TGTGCCAGCAGTTACCCGGGGGCCAACGTCCTGACTTTC. It translates to CASSYPGANVLTF.

This clonotype has at least ten counts. The chain links TRBV12-3 or TRBV12-4 to TRBJ1-5; the D is unclear. The CDR3 runs 14 residues. V lost 6 bases and J lost 0, with 9 bases in between. The CDR3 coding sequence is TGTGCCAGCAGCCCCCAGGATAGCAATCAGCCCCAGCATTTT. Translating it yields CASSPQDSNQPQHF.

This clonotype has at least ten counts. The chain employs TRBV7-6 and TRBJ2-3; D is unresolved. Trimming removed 2 bases from V and 6 bases from J, with 6 bases in between. CDR1 and CDR2 from the germline V gene are SGHVS and FNYEAQ. There are 12 residues in the CDR3. CDR3 coding DNA: TGTGCCAGCAGCTTAATGCGCGATACGCAGTATTTT. Its protein product is CASSLMRDTQYF. Looking up the rest from reference TRBV7-6 and TRBJ2-3 gives the full variable domain: GAGVSQSPRYKVTKRGQDVALRCDPISGHVSLYWYRQALGQGPEFLTYFNYEAQQDKSGLPNDRFSAERPEGSISTLTIQRTEQRDSAMYRCASSLMRDTQYFGPGTRLTVL.

This clonotype was counted many times. The chain is built from TRBV7-6 and TRBJ1-1; D remains ambiguous. Between the trimmed V and J ends, which lost 1 base and 4 bases, there was a span of 7 bases. CDR1 and CDR2 (germline): SGHVS, FNYEAQ. This CDR3 contains 13 residues. The CDR3 loop is CASSLGYGTEAFF. The DNA of the CDR3 is TGTGCCAGCAGCTTAGGTTATGGCACTGAAGCTTTCTTT.

This clonotype was counted a few times. The rearrangement joins TRBV4-2 to TRBJ2-5; D is ambiguous. CDR1 is LGHNA and CDR2 is YNFKEQ in the germline V gene. V was clipped by 0 bases and J by 5 bases, with 7 bases between them. The CDR3 sequence is 13 residues long. CDR3 amino acids: CASSQEPPETQYF. CDR3 coding DNA: TGTGCCAGCAGCCAAGAACCCCCTGAGACCCAGTACTTC.

The chain carries TRBV11-2 and TRBJ1-4; no clear D. The CDR3 contains 13 residues. V was cut by 5 bases and J by 5 bases, with 9 bases left in between. CDR1 SGHAT and CDR2 FQNNGV come from the germline V gene. The CDR3: CASSLFRNEKLFF. The DNA for the CDR3 is TGTGCCAGCAGCCTGTTCAGGAATGAAAAACTGTTTTTT.

CDR3 coding DNA: TGTGCCAGCATTCAGTACGGAGGACCCTCCTACGAGCAGTACTTC. Protein: CASIQYGGPSYEQYF. The chain joins TRBV7-2 to TRBJ2-7; a possible D gene is TRBD2 (5 bases). The CDR3 is made up of 15 amino acids. V lost 7 bases and J lost 0, with 16 bases in between. Germline V gene data show CDR1 as SGHTA and CDR2 as FQGNSA.

This clonotype appeared a few times. The chain carries TRBV5-1 and TRBJ2-3; 7 bases match TRBD2. Germline lookup yields CDR1 SGHRS and CDR2 YFSETQ. The CDR3 totals 15 residues. V dropped 2 bases and J dropped 2; count of bases not matched to a gene: 5. The CDR3 protein is CASSFRGLSTDTQYF. For the CDR3, the DNA is TGCGCCAGCAGCTTTCGGGGACTATCCACAGATACGCAGTATTTT.

The genes are TRBV12-3 or TRBV12-4 and TRBJ2-2; TRBD2 is a possible D gene (6 bases). V was pared by 1 base and J by 5 bases, with 8 bases between. There are 14 residues in the CDR3. The CDR3 bases are TGTGCCAGCAGTTTAGGGGACTGGACCGGGGAGCTGTTTTTT. This codes for CASSLGDWTGELFF.

This clonotype has more than one count but fewer than ten. V gene TRBV20-1 combines with J gene TRBJ1-6, with D possibly TRBD1 on 5 matching bases. The germline gives CDR1 DFQATT, CDR2 SNEGSKA (reference sequence). This CDR3 is built from 14 residues. Trimming stripped 5 bases from V and 10 bases from J, with 18 bases between. For the CDR3, the DNA is TGCAGTGCTGCCCCAGGGCCCCTGGGGTCACCCCTCCACTTT. It encodes CSAAPGPLGSPLHF.

This clonotype was recorded many times. The chain employs TRBV12-3 or TRBV12-4 and TRBJ1-2; 7 bases fit TRBD1. V lost 6 bases to trimming and J lost 4 bases; unmatched junction nucleotides: 8. CDR3 length equals 14 residues. CDR3 sequence (DNA): TGTGCCAGCAGCGGGGAGACAGGGAGCTATGGCTACACCTTC. Residues: CASSGETGSYGYTF.

This clonotype was seen ten or more times. The chain's CDR3 is CASSLEPSGEQFF. For the CDR3, the DNA is TGCGCCAGCAGCTTGGAACCTAGCGGGGAGCAGTTCTTC. This chain links TRBV5-1 with TRBJ2-1; 8 bases match TRBD2. CDR3 length equals 13 residues. Trimming took 0 bases from V and 10 from J; bases not matched to a gene: 3. Germline values: CDR1 SGHRS, CDR2 YFSETQ.